Below are 26 T cell receptor beta chains sequenced from a single sample in a study of post-analysis software for immune sequencing data. The library was made from cDNA and included unique molecular identifiers. TCRdb recomputed calls from the PCR reads with MiXCR, one row per CDR3 protein. The repertoire holds 450,000 to 700,000 distinct CDR3 sequences, roughly two fifths seen once, with 1.5% to 2% in the top ten. Notes on the study in general: Patients showed TRBV5-6, TRBV5-1 and TRBV20-1 among roughly 5 TRBV segments more frequent than in controls.

These receptors lack a known antigen. The sample consisted of blood. The receptors shown here come from a girl under 18 with multiple sclerosis.

This clonotype was seen a few times. The V gene is TRBV7-8, the J gene TRBJ2-5, with D unclear. V lost 4 bases to trimming and J lost 1 base, with 10 bases between them. The CDR3 totals 14 residues. From germline, CDR1 is SGHVS and CDR2 FQNEAQ. The CDR3 DNA sequence: TGTGCCAGCAGCTCGCCCCGATTCCAAGAGACCCAGTACTTC. Protein: CASSSPRFQETQYF.

This clonotype was observed a few times. CDR3 in DNA: TGCAGCGTGTCGACAGGGGCTACCAACGAGCAGTACTTC. The encoded protein is CSVSTGATNEQYF. The genes are TRBV29-1 and TRBJ2-5; 8 positions match TRBD1. Gene TRBJ2-7 matches the end of the DNA better, so the J call may be wrong. Germline V CDR1 and CDR2: SQVTM, ANQGSEA. There are 13 residues in the CDR3.

This chain connects TRBV20-1 to TRBJ1-1; no definite D call. The CDR3 length is 14 residues. Germline V gene lookup returns CDR1 DFQATT and CDR2 SNEGSKA (reference sequence). V lost 5 bases, J lost 1 base, and 14 bases lay in between. As DNA, the CDR3 is TGCAGTGCTTACGAGGGTCCCCAGAACACTGAAGCTTTCTTT. Its translation is CSAYEGPQNTEAFF.

This clonotype was detected only a few times. This chain joins TRBV11-2 and TRBJ2-5; TRBD2 aligns across 15 bases. This CDR3 spans 14 amino acids. Per the germline V gene, CDR1 is SGHAT and CDR2 is FQNNGV. Germline trimming cut 5 bases from V and 11 bases from J; bases unmatched to any gene: 6. CDR3 bases: TGTGCCAGCAGCATACGGACTAGCGGGGGGGAGCAGTACTTC. Protein: CASSIRTSGGEQYF.

The V and J genes are TRBV29-1 and TRBJ2-7, with D uncertain. The V end was cut by 4 bases, the J end by 3 bases, with 7 bases between. Germline CDR1 is SQVTM and CDR2 is ANQGSEA. The CDR3 contains 11 residues. CDR3 in amino acids: CSVAISYEQYF. CDR3 bases: TGCAGCGTTGCGATAAGCTACGAGCAGTACTTC.

There are a few counts of this clonotype. V is TRBV7-6 and J is TRBJ2-1, with 8 bases lining up with TRBD1. This CDR3 contains 14 residues. Per the germline V gene, CDR1 is SGHVS and CDR2 is FNYEAQ. The junction had 7 bases not matched to a gene; V was cut back by 2 bases and J by 10 bases. In DNA form, the CDR3 reads TGTGCCAGCAGCTTAACTCAGGGGGCTGTGGAGCAGTTCTTC. Amino acid sequence: CASSLTQGAVEQFF.

This clonotype was counted between two and nine times. The CDR3 DNA reads as TGTGCCAGCAGTTACTCTGACGCCTACGAGCAGTACTTC. Translated, it gives CASSYSDAYEQYF. The chain employs TRBV6-6 and TRBJ2-7; no clear D. Germline lookup yields CDR1 MNHNY and CDR2 SVGAGI (reference sequence). The CDR3 length is 13 residues. Trimming left V 0 bases short and J 2 bases short, with 5 bases between.

The rearrangement links TRBV20-1 to TRBJ2-5; 8 bases agree with TRBD2. The ends lost 3 bases at V and 3 bases at J; junction bases unmatched: 6. Germline V gene sequence: CDR1 DFQATT, CDR2 SNEGSKA (reference sequence). The CDR3 covers 14 residues. For the CDR3, the DNA is TGCAGTGCTAGTATGGGTAGCGGGGAAGAGACCCAGTACTTC. Encoded protein: CSASMGSGEETQYF.

The CDR3 bases are TGTGCCAGCAGCCAAGAAGTGGGAGGGCCGAACCAGTACTTC. Translated, it gives CASSQEVGGPNQYF. J is TRBJ2-5 and V is TRBV4-2; 7 positions agree with TRBD2. The germline V gene has CDR1 LGHNA and CDR2 YNFKEQ. CDR3 size: 14 residues. V shed 0 bases and J 10 bases; nucleotides not matched to a gene: 8.

This rearrangement joins TRBV3-1 to TRBJ1-2; 8 nucleotides line up with TRBD1. The germline V gene encodes CDR1 LGHDT and CDR2 YNNKEL (reference sequence). With 4 bases clipped from V and 7 bases from J, the junction kept 5 bases outside the gene matches. CDR3 size: 13 residues. The CDR3 DNA reads TGTGCCAGCAGCCTGACAGGGGAAAGTGGCTACACCTTC. This gives the protein CASSLTGESGYTF.

The chain uses TRBV11-2 and TRBJ2-5; possible D gene TRBD2, 5 bases. Germline V gene lookup returns CDR1 SGHAT and CDR2 FQNNGV. V was clipped by 1 base and J by 13 bases, with 13 bases between them. The CDR3 sequence is 12 residues long. The CDR3 is CASSLGLLGSYF. The DNA of the CDR3 is TGTGCCAGCAGCTTAGGCCTACTAGGATCGTACTTC.

This clonotype was picked up a small number of times. This rearrangement joins TRBV7-2 to TRBJ2-3, with D possibly matching TRBD2 (6 bases). This CDR3 is 14 amino acids long. V was shortened by 3 bases and J by 5 bases, with 12 bases between the two germline ends. Germline V gene lookup returns CDR1 SGHTA and CDR2 FQGNSA. The CDR3 nucleotides are TGTGCCAGCAGCTTCGGAGGGAGTCAAGATACGCAGTATTTT. The encoded protein is CASSFGGSQDTQYF.

This clonotype has only one observation. This rearrangement joins TRBV7-2 to TRBJ2-7; D is ambiguous. The CDR3 loop spans 13 amino acids. Trimming pared 0 bases from V and 6 bases from J, leaving 9 bases between. In germline, CDR1 is SGHTA, CDR2 FQGNSA. The CDR3 DNA is TGTGCCAGCAGCTTAGCGCAAAAGTCCGAGCAGTACTTC. Translation gives CASSLAQKSEQYF.

The V call is TRBV7-2, the J call TRBJ1-1; tentatively, D is TRBD1 (6 bases). CDR1 SGHTA and CDR2 FQGNSA come from the germline V gene. This CDR3 contains 15 residues. V was trimmed by 7 bases and J by 4 bases, leaving 19 bases between them. The chain's CDR3 is CASNPQTGGSTEAFF. The DNA for the CDR3 is TGTGCCAGCAACCCGCAGACAGGAGGGAGCACTGAAGCTTTCTTT.

The chain combines TRBV5-1 with TRBJ1-1; 8 nucleotides agree with TRBD1. V trimming: 2 bases; J trimming: 3 bases; junction bases outside the gene matches: 6. The CDR3 runs to 15 residues. CDR1 is SGHRS, CDR2 YFSETQ, per germline. DNA for the CDR3: TGCGCCAGCAGCTTATCCGGACAGGGAGACACTGAAGCTTTCTTT. Residues: CASSLSGQGDTEAFF.

As to this clonotype: A read error is possible here, since a much larger clone lies one base away. In this CDR3 the conserved last residue, phenylalanine or tryptophan, is missing, so a read error is likely. This rearrangement joins TRBV12-3 or TRBV12-4 to TRBJ2-5; maybe TRBD1 (5 bases). The CDR3 spans 14 residues. V lost 7 bases to trimming and J lost 1 base, with 13 bases between them. The CDR3 sequence is CASTRIDSQETQYL. Written as DNA, the CDR3 is TGTGCCAGCACCCGGATCGACAGCCAAGAGACCCAGTACTTA.

J is TRBJ2-7 and V is TRBV9; 7 bases line up with TRBD2. The CDR3 contains 15 residues. CDR1 is SGDLS and CDR2 is YYNGEE in the germline V gene. The J segment lost 7 bases and the V segment lost 0 bases, leaving 10 bases of the junction unmatched. The CDR3 coding sequence is TGTGCCAGCAGCGTAGTCGGGGGGTCTTTCAATGAGCAGTACTTC. Translation gives CASSVVGGSFNEQYF.

The V and J genes are TRBV6-6 and TRBJ2-3, with D possibly being TRBD2 (6 bases). V was pared by 2 bases and J by 3 bases, with 12 bases between. The CDR3 covers 15 residues. The V gene's germline CDR1 is MNHNY and CDR2 SVGAGI (reference sequence). CDR3 protein: CASSYVLAGTDTQYF. In DNA, the CDR3 is TGTGCCAGCAGTTACGTACTAGCAGGGACAGATACGCAGTATTTT.

This chain joins TRBV12-3 or TRBV12-4 and TRBJ1-1; 7 bases are a match to TRBD1. The V segment lost 5 bases and the J segment 10 bases; nucleotides outside the gene matches: 10. This CDR3 has 13 amino acids. This CDR3 is CASSAGQVRGAFF. The CDR3 region has the DNA TGTGCCAGCAGTGCTGGACAGGTCCGAGGAGCTTTCTTT.

This clonotype was detected only a few times. The V gene is TRBV7-2, the J gene TRBJ2-1; D possibly corresponds to TRBD2 (6 bases). Germline V gives CDR1 SGHTA, CDR2 FQGNSA. The germline V and J ends were trimmed by 5 bases and 3 bases, with 17 bases remaining between them. The CDR3 runs 16 residues. The CDR3 loop reads CASSPPELADYNEQFF. For the CDR3, the DNA is TGTGCCAGCAGCCCACCCGAGTTAGCGGACTACAATGAGCAGTTCTTC.

This clonotype was seen more than once but under ten times. V gene TRBV6-5 combines with J gene TRBJ2-7, with a weak D call TRBD1 (6 bases). The CDR3 extends over 14 amino acids. Germline CDR1 reads MNHEY; CDR2 reads SVGAGI. Trimming took 5 bases from V and 7 from J, leaving 18 bases between them. The DNA of the CDR3 is TGTGCCAGCAGTACGGAGACAGGCCATGGAGAGCAGTACTTC. Its translation is CASSTETGHGEQYF.

The rearrangement links TRBV28 to TRBJ2-7; 7 bases line up with TRBD2. V lost 7 bases to trimming and J lost 7 bases; unmatched junction nucleotides: 10. The CDR3 is 13 amino acids. CDR1 is MDHEN and CDR2 is SYDVKM in the germline V gene. The CDR3 DNA reads TGTGCCAGCACGGCGGGGGTGTACAATGAGCAGTACTTC. This gives the protein CASTAGVYNEQYF.

This clonotype is a singleton in its sample. V usage is TRBV27 and J usage is TRBJ1-1; D is undetermined. There are 17 residues in the CDR3. Trimming cost V 1 base and J 1 base, with 16 bases left between them. The V gene's germline CDR1 is MNHEY and CDR2 SMNVEV (reference sequence). The DNA for the CDR3 is TGTGCCAGCAGTTTATTAACCGCGGGCGGGCAGAACACTGAAGCTTTCTTT. The encoded protein is CASSLLTAGGQNTEAFF.

This clonotype has only a few counts. The chain carries TRBV4-1 and TRBJ2-7, with D perhaps matching TRBD2 (6 bases). V was shortened by 0 bases and J by 3 bases, with 15 bases between the two germline ends. The germline V gene encodes CDR1 MGHRA and CDR2 YSYEKL. The CDR3 has 16 amino acids. The CDR3, as DNA: TGCGCCAGCAGCCAAGATCTGAGACTAGGGGACTACGAGCAGTACTTC. Translating it yields CASSQDLRLGDYEQYF.

The CDR3 region has the DNA TGCGCCAGCAGCCCCCGGACAGGGGAGGTCAACGGGGAGCTGTTTTTT. It codes for CASSPRTGEVNGELFF. The rearrangement links TRBV4-1 to TRBJ2-2, with TRBD1 identical over 9 bases. The CDR3 contains 16 residues. V dropped 4 bases and J dropped 7; count of bases not matched to a gene: 10. CDR1 MGHRA and CDR2 YSYEKL come from the germline V gene.

This clonotype was observed a handful of times. V gene TRBV29-1 combines with J gene TRBJ2-3; 7 positions match TRBD1. V lost 5 bases, J lost 2 bases, and 4 bases stayed unmatched. The CDR3 is 13 amino acids. From germline, CDR1 is SQVTM and CDR2 ANQGSEA. CDR3 sequence: CSVTGVDTDTQYF. CDR3 in DNA: TGCAGCGTTACAGGGGTCGACACAGATACGCAGTATTTT.